Sequencing of this TCR beta chain was carried out in a study of OX40 agonist ivuxolimab in advanced cancers. Germline V CDR1 and CDR2: SEHNR, FQNEAQ (reference sequence). CDR3 length: 12 amino acids. V was shortened by 5 bases and J by 11 bases, with 15 bases between the two germline ends. The protocol was immunoSEQ multiplex PCR, while the TCRdb copy is restricted to in-frame clones and leaves out a portion. The profile shows 45,000 to 55,000 clones, about 76% of them singletons. The sequenced sample was CD4+ or CD8+ T cells sorted from blood, obtained in a trial of the OX40 agonist ivuxolimab. V is TRBV7-9 and J is TRBJ1-1, with D perhaps TRBD1 (5 bases). This clonotype was obtained from an adult with an advanced solid tumor such as melanoma, head and neck, liver or kidney cancer. CDR3 sequence: CASSPGGGYAFF. The CDR3 DNA reads as TGTGCCAGCAGCCCTGGGGGGGGATACGCTTTCTTT. Based on the CDR3 plus reference TRBV7-9 and TRBJ1-1, the full variable domain is DTGVSQNPRHKITKRGQNVTFRCDPISEHNRLYWYRQTLGQGPEFLTYFQNEAQLEKSRLLSDRFSAERPKGSFSTLEIQRTEQGDSAMYLCASSPGGGYAFFGQGTRLTVV.